Each of the 18 T cell receptor beta chains below was sequenced from the same sample in a study of PD-1 blockade in classical Hodgkin lymphoma. Time point given: cycle 4 day 1 (C4D1), after more than 5 weeks of nivolumab. In every patient, relapse followed autologous stem cell transplantation, while exposure to brentuximab vedotin differed. From thawed PBMCs, CD8+ T cells were isolated by magnetic negative selection. The table came from immunoSEQ multiplex PCR; TCRdb's copy has only in-frame clones and leaves some out. The sample yields around 21,000 clones, around 84% seen once. The sample here was CD8+ T cells from blood, taken before the fourth cycle of nivolumab. Every receptor here comes from a human donor with classical Hodgkin lymphoma.

The V and J genes are TRBV18 and TRBJ1-2, with 10 bases aligning to TRBD1. CDR1 is KGHSH, CDR2 LQKENI, per germline. The CDR3 loop spans 13 amino acids. Trimming removed 2 bases from V and 8 bases from J; junction bases left unmatched: 2. The CDR3 sequence: CASSPETGGGYTF. CDR3 nucleotide sequence: TGTGCCAGCTCACCAGAGACAGGGGGCGGCTACACCTTC. Variable domain in full (rest from reference TRBV18 and TRBJ1-2): NAGVMQNPRHLVRRRGQEARLRCSPMKGHSHVYWYRQLPEEGLKFMVYLQKENIIDESGMPKERFSAEFPKEGPSILRIQQVVRGDSAAYFCASSPETGGGYTFGSGTRLTVV.

The chain uses TRBV4-1 and TRBJ2-7, with D perhaps matching TRBD1 or TRBD2 (5 bases each). The V end lost 1 base, the J end lost 2 bases, and 9 bases lay between the germline ends. Per the germline V gene, CDR1 is MGHRA and CDR2 is YSYEKL. The CDR3 totals 14 residues. The CDR3 region has the DNA TGCGCCAGCAGCCAAGGGGACGCTGCCTACGAGCAGTACTTC. Its translation: CASSQGDAAYEQYF.

This clone was detected only a few times. The J gene is TRBJ2-7, the V gene TRBV27; tentatively, D is TRBD1 or TRBD2 (5 bases each). This CDR3 spans 15 amino acids. V was shortened by 0 bases and J by 1 base, with 10 bases between the two germline ends. Germline lookup yields CDR1 MNHEY and CDR2 SMNVEV (reference sequence). DNA of the CDR3: TGTGCCAGCAGTTTATCAGACGGGACGTCCTACGAGCAGTACTTC. Amino acid sequence: CASSLSDGTSYEQYF.

V usage is TRBV4-2 and J usage is TRBJ2-1, with D tentatively TRBD2 (6 bases). The length of the CDR3 is 14 residues. Trimming took off 1 base at V and 9 bases at J, with 13 bases between the two ends. The V gene's germline CDR1 is LGHNA and CDR2 YNFKEQ. In DNA form, the CDR3 reads TGTGCCAGCAGCCAAGTGGAGGGGAGGAGTGAGCAGTTCTTC. Amino acids: CASSQVEGRSEQFF.

Judged by abundance, this clone is medium-sized. The chain couples TRBV2 to TRBJ1-5; D gene uncertain. Germline V gene lookup returns CDR1 SNHLY and CDR2 FYNNEI. The V end lost 2 bases, the J end lost 0 bases, and 14 bases lay between the germline ends. The CDR3 is 17 residues long. In DNA form, the CDR3 reads TGTGCCAGCAGTGAATGGCAGCTCCCCTCTAGCAATCAGCCCCAGCATTTT. Its translation: CASSEWQLPSSNQPQHF.

This clone has only one observation. V gene TRBV19 combines with J gene TRBJ1-5; possibly TRBD1 for D (6 bases). Germline V gene lookup returns CDR1 LNHDA and CDR2 SQIVND (reference sequence). Trimming pared 3 bases from V and 0 bases from J, leaving 24 bases between. CDR3 length: 20 amino acids. CDR3 residues: CASSIAWGQGYTDSNQPQHF. For the CDR3, the DNA is TGTGCCAGTAGTATCGCCTGGGGGCAGGGGTATACGGATAGCAATCAGCCCCAGCATTTT.

V usage is TRBV4-1 and J usage is TRBJ1-1; 8 nucleotides agree with TRBD1. CDR1 and CDR2 from the germline V gene are MGHRA and YSYEKL. The CDR3 consists of 21 residues. Trimming removed 0 bases from V and 7 bases from J; junction bases left unmatched: 25. CDR3 coding DNA: TGCGCCAGCAGCCAAGATAAGGGACAGGTGGTCGCGACTTGGAAAACATATGAAGCTTTCTTT. The encoded protein is CASSQDKGQVVATWKTYEAFF.

The chain employs TRBV7-8 and TRBJ2-7, with a tentative D call TRBD2 (5 bases). The germline CDR1 and CDR2 sequences are SGHVS and FQNEAQ. This CDR3 is built from 15 residues. V gave up 5 bases and J gave up 2 bases, with 16 bases separating them. The CDR3: CASSVGGSATYEQYF. The CDR3 coding sequence is TGTGCCAGCAGCGTCGGAGGATCAGCTACCTACGAGCAGTACTTC. Filled out from reference TRBV7-8 and TRBJ2-7, the complete variable domain reads GAGVSQSPRYKVAKRGQDVALRCDPISGHVSLFWYQQALGQGPEFLTYFQNEAQLDKSGLPSDRFFAERPEGSVSTLKIQRTQQEDSAVYLCASSVGGSATYEQYFGPGTRLTVT.

The chain employs TRBV6-1 and TRBJ1-2; D not certain. V gave up 5 bases and J gave up 5 bases, with 12 bases separating them. Germline-derived CDR1 and CDR2 are MNHNS and SASEGT. CDR3 length equals 13 residues. CDR3 in DNA: TGTGCCAGCAGTACTCCGCCCGTTTATGGCTACACCTTC. It yields the protein CASSTPPVYGYTF.

The chain combines TRBV29-1 with TRBJ1-6; D is undetermined. V was shortened by 0 bases and J by 0 bases, with 9 bases between the two germline ends. This CDR3 spans 16 amino acids. Looked up from germline, CDR1 is SQVTM and CDR2 is ANQGSEA. CDR3 bases: TGCAGCGTTGAAGATCCTCAGAGCTCCTATAATTCACCCCTCCACTTT. The encoded protein is CSVEDPQSSYNSPLHF.

The chain carries TRBV6-5 and TRBJ2-2; D is uncertain. Trimming shortened V by 3 bases and J by 4 bases, and 9 bases separated the two germline ends. This CDR3 has 14 residues. From germline, CDR1 is MNHEY and CDR2 SVGAGI. In nucleotides, the CDR3 is TGTGCCAGCAGTTATGGAGCTGCCACCGGGGAGCTGTTTTTT. Translating it yields CASSYGAATGELFF.

This clone occurred a few times. The chain has TRBV28 and TRBJ2-7; 7 positions match TRBD1. The V segment lost 3 bases and the J segment 2 bases; nucleotides outside the gene matches: 10. This CDR3 has 16 amino acids. CDR1 and CDR2 (germline): MDHEN, SYDVKM. The CDR3 region is CASSLMWDSHPYEQYF. The CDR3 coding sequence is TGTGCCAGCAGTTTGATGTGGGACAGCCACCCCTACGAGCAGTACTTC. The variable domain in full, completed from reference TRBV28 and TRBJ2-7, reads DVKVTQSSRYLVKRTGEKVFLECVQDMDHENMFWYRQDPGLGLRLIYFSYDVKMKEKGDIPEGYSVSREKKERFSLILESASTNQTSMYLCASSLMWDSHPYEQYFGPGTRLTVT.

The rearrangement joins TRBV9 to TRBJ2-5; no definite D call. The germline gives CDR1 SGDLS, CDR2 YYNGEE. Trimming removed 4 bases from V and 0 bases from J, with 19 bases in between. This CDR3 comprises 17 residues. The CDR3 bases are TGTGCCAGCAGCCCCCCCGAGGCAGGCCTGTACCAAGAGACCCAGTACTTC. It specifies CASSPPEAGLYQETQYF.

This chain joins TRBV7-9 and TRBJ1-1; possibly TRBD1 for D (6 bases). CDR1 is SEHNR, CDR2 FQNEAQ, per germline (reference sequence). V lost 5 bases, J lost 7 bases, and 11 bases lay in between. The CDR3 runs to 12 residues. The CDR3 coding sequence is TGTGCCAGCAGCGCGGGGACACTTGAAGCTTTCTTT. Translating gives CASSAGTLEAFF.

The genes are TRBV9 and TRBJ2-3; no firm D call. CDR1 and CDR2 (germline): SGDLS, YYNGEE. The CDR3 covers 12 residues. Trimming took 5 bases from V and 2 from J, leaving 6 bases between them. The CDR3 DNA reads as TGTGCCAGCAGTACCAACACAGATACGCAGTATTTT. Protein: CASSTNTDTQYF.

This chain joins TRBV7-9 and TRBJ1-3; 7 positions match TRBD1. The V segment lost 0 bases and the J segment 2 bases; nucleotides outside the gene matches: 4. In germline, CDR1 is SEHNR, CDR2 FQNEAQ (reference sequence). The CDR3 runs 16 residues. The CDR3 DNA reads as TGTGCCAGCAGCTTAGCGGAGAGGGGGCCTGGAAACACCATATATTTT. It encodes CASSLAERGPGNTIYF.

V is TRBV6-1 and J is TRBJ2-7, with D hard to call. Germline V lookup: CDR1 MNHNS, CDR2 SASEGT. The CDR3 is 10 residues long. V dropped 5 bases and J dropped 9 bases, with 8 bases sitting between them. The CDR3: CASSNRRQYF. Written as DNA, the CDR3 is TGTGCCAGCAGTAACCGACGGCAGTACTTC.

This chain connects TRBV10-3 to TRBJ1-1, with 7 bases lining up with TRBD1. The CDR3 is 11 residues long. Germline V gives CDR1 ENHRY, CDR2 SYGVKD. The trim removed 6 bases at V and 10 bases at J, leaving 5 bases unmatched. The CDR3 nucleotides read TGTGCCATCAGCCTACAGGGGACAGCTTTCTTT. It encodes CAISLQGTAFF.